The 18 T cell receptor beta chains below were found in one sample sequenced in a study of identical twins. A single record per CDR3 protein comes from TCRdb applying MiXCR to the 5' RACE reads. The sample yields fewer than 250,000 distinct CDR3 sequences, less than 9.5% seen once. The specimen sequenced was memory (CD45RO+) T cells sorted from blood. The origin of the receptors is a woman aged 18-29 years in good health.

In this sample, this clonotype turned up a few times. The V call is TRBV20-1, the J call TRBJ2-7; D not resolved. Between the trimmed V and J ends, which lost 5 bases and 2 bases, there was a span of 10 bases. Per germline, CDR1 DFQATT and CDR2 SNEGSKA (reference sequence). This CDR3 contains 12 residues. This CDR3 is CSAEDGPYEQYF. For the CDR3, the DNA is TGCAGTGCTGAGGACGGACCCTACGAGCAGTACTTC.

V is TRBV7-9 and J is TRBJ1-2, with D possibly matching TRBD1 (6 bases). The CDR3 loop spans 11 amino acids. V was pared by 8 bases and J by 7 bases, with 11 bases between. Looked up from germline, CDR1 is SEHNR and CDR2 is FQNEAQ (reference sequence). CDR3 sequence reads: CASGGAAGYTF. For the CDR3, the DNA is TGTGCCAGCGGGGGGGCCGCTGGCTACACCTTC.

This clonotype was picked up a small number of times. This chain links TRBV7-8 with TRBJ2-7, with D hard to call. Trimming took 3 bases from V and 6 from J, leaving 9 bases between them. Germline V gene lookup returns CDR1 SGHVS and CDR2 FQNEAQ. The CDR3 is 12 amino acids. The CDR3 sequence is CASSFTAREQYF. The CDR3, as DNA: TGTGCCAGCAGCTTCACGGCTCGCGAGCAGTACTTC.

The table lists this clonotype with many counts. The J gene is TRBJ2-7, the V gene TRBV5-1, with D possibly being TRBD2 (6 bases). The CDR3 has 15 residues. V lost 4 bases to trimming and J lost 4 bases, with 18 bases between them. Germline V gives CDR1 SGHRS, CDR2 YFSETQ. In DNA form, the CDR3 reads TGCGCCAGCAGCCCACAGGAGGGTTGGACTTACGAGCAGTACTTC. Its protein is CASSPQEGWTYEQYF.

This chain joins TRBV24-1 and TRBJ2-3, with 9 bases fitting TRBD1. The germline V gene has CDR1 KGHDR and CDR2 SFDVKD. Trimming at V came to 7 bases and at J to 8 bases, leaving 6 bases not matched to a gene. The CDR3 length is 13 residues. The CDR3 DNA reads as TGTGCCACCAGCGTCAAACAGGGGGCTACGCAGTATTTT. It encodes CATSVKQGATQYF.

CDR3 DNA sequence: TGTGCCAGCAGCCAGGCAGGGGGCTTTCGTAGCTACACCTTC. Encoded protein: CASSQAGGFRSYTF. The gene calls are TRBV3-1 and TRBJ1-2; 8 bases are a match to TRBD1. Germline V gene data show CDR1 as LGHDT and CDR2 as YNNKEL (reference sequence). V was pared by 3 bases and J by 9 bases, with 9 bases of the junction left unmatched. The length of the CDR3 is 14 residues.

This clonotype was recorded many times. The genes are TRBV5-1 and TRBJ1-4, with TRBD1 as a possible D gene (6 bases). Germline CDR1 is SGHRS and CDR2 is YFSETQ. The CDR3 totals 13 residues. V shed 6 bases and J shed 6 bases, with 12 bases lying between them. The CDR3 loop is CASKGDGDEKLFF. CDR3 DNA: TGCGCCAGCAAGGGGGACGGCGATGAAAAACTGTTTTTT.

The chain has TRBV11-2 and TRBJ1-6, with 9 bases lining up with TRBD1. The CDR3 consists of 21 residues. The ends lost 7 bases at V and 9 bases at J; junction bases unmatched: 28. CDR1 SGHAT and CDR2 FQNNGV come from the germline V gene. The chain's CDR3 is CASIPSIPPSSGDRDRSPLHF. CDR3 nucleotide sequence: TGTGCCAGCATCCCCTCGATCCCTCCATCAAGTGGGGACAGGGATCGTTCACCCCTCCACTTT.

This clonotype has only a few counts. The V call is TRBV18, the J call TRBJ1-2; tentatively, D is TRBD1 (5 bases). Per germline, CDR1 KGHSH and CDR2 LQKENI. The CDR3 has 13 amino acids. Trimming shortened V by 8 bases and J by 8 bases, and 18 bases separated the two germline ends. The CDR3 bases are TGTGCCAGCCGAGATGGTGGGGGTCAAGGCTACACCTTC. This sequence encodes CASRDGGGQGYTF.

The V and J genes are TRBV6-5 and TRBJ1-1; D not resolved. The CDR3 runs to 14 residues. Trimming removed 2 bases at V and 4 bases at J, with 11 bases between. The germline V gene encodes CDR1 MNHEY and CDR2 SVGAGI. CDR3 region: CASSYVTGVTEAFF. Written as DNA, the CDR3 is TGTGCCAGCAGTTACGTTACGGGTGTCACTGAAGCTTTCTTT.

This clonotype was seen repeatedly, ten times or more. The CDR3 region has the DNA TGCGCCAGCAGCTTGGACCTAACGTCCAGGGATACGCAGTATTTT. It yields the protein CASSLDLTSRDTQYF. The chain is built from TRBV5-1 and TRBJ2-3; D is ambiguous. This CDR3 comprises 15 residues. Trimming pared 0 bases from V and 6 bases from J, leaving 14 bases between. Germline V CDR1 and CDR2: SGHRS, YFSETQ.

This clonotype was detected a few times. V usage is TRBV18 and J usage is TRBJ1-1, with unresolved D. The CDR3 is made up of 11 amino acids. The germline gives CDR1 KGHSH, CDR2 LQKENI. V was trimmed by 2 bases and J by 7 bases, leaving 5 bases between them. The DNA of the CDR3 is TGTGCCAGCTCACCAACTGGTGAAGCTTTCTTT. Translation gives CASSPTGEAFF.

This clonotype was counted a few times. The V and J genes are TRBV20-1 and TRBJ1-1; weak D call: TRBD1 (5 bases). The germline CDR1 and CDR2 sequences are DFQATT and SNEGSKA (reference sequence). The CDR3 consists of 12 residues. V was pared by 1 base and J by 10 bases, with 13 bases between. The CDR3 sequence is CSARVPAGIAFF. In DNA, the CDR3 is TGCAGTGCTAGAGTACCGGCAGGGATAGCTTTCTTT.

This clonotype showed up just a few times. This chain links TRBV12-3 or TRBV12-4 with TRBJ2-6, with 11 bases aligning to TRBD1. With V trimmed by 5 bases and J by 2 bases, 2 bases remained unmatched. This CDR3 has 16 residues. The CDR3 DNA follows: TGTGCCAGCAGTCGGACAGGGGGCACTGGGGCCAACGTCCTGACTTTC. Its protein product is CASSRTGGTGANVLTF.

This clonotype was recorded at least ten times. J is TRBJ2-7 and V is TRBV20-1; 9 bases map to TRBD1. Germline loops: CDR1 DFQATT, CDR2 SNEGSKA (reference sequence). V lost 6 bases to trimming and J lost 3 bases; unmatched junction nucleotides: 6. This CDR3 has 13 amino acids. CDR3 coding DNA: TGCAGTGCGGGACAGGGACATTTCTACGAGCAGTACTTC. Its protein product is CSAGQGHFYEQYF.

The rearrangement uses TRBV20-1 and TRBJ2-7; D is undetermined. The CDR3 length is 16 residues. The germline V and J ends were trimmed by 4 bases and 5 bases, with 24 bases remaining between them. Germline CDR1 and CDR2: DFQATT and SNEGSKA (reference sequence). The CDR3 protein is CSATLGWRSQANEQYF. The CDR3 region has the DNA TGCAGTGCTACCCTCGGTTGGCGGTCCCAGGCAAACGAGCAGTACTTC.

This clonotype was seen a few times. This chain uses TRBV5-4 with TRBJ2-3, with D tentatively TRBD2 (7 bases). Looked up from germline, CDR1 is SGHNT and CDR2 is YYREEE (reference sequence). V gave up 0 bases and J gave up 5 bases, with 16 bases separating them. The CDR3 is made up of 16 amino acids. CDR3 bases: TGTGCCAGCAGCTTGGATTCTCGGGGGGCCGAAGATACGCAGTATTTT. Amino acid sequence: CASSLDSRGAEDTQYF.

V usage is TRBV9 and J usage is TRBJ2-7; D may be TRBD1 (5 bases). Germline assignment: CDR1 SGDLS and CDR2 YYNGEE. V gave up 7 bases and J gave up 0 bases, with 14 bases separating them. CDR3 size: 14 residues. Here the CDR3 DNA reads TGTGCCAGCTGCCCTGGGGCACTCTCCTACGAGCAGTACTTC. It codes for CASCPGALSYEQYF.